The sequence of this TCR beta chain was determined in a study of blood T cells in healthy people across ages (dated by TCRdb to about 2015). Notes on the research overall: Template switching captured roughly one uniquely barcoded TCR beta cDNA molecule per two T cells in model experiments. Using deep sequencing normalized with unique cDNA molecular identifiers, the study measured how TCR beta repertoire diversity changes with age. Four age groups were formed from the donors: young (average about 17 years), middle-aged (around 41), aged (about 68) and long-lived (more than 75). To avoid experimental bias, donors of different ages were spread randomly across the sequencing lanes. Two additional independent replicas of 1 million unique cDNA reads from the same blood draw were analyzed for two donors (one aged 18 to 29 and one aged 80 or older).

Preparation of the library involved 5' RACE. The run used an Illumina HiSeq 2500. A second 7 to 11 cycle PCR used a sample-barcoded 5' primer and a J-beta primer mix. A template-switch 5' adaptor carrying 12 random nucleotides introduced a unique molecular identifier onto each TCR beta cDNA molecule. At least 3 million CDR3-containing paired-end reads were obtained from each sample. All of the RNA was converted into first-strand cDNA using the Mint cDNA synthesis kit, with a TRBC-specific oligonucleotide serving as the primer. Following uracil-DNA glycosylase treatment, a first 18-cycle PCR with universal primers M1SS and BC2_uni_R was performed on all cDNA. Per the authors' processing: Normalization of each sample was performed by random selection of 1 million high-quality reads, each carrying a distinct molecular identifier. Instead of being binned into consensus sequences, reads with shared molecular identifiers were discarded. MiTCR, with a Q25 quality threshold and the strictest error-elimination algorithm, was used for CDR3 identification, clonotype clustering and error correction. Lower-bound total TCR beta diversity was estimated with a nonparametric unseen species model using Euler transformation. Through fastp at Q25 and MiXCR, TCRdb rebuilt clones from the public reads, retaining in-frame beta chains. Each CDR3 protein appears once, grouped with its most common genes and DNA. TCRdb's processing, not the authors' own work, is the source of the V and J calls. The sample records 1.5 million to 2 million distinct CDR3 sequences, about 28% of which are singletons. The ten most abundant clones make up less than 9.5% of the sample.

This clonotype showed up many times. The target of this receptor is not known. Nothing much larger sits one base from this clone, and base qualities are not available. The paper as a whole reports these results and caveats: Observed TCR beta diversity correlated strongly with the percentage of naive T cells measured by flow cytometry. Because donor CMV infection status was unknown, age-related changes in expanded clonotypes were potentially confounded. As age increased, observed TCR beta diversity per million T cells dropped in a roughly linear way, and a significant reduction was already evident by age 40. The long-lived group showed more naive CD4+ T cells, fewer expanded clones and increased TCR diversity than the aged group, suggesting age selection. Estimates of total diversity from one million sequenced T cells were regarded as lower bounds and underestimates. Bulk unsorted PBMC profiling prevented conclusive comparison of naive and antigen-experienced compartments.

CDR1 and CDR2 were assigned from the germline V gene as KGHSH and LQKENI. Trimming takes 6 bases off V and 0 bases off J; junction bases not matched to a gene: 1. The CDR3 spans 13 residues, from the cysteine through the phenylalanine. The sequence is cut down to CDR3 DNA, 39 bases in frame from base 1. The 39 donors, aged about 6 to 100 years, were systemically healthy Caucasian individuals from Russia. Ten milliliters of peripheral blood were drawn from each donor into EDTA-treated Vacutainer tubes. PBMCs were isolated by Ficoll-Paque density-gradient centrifugation, with at least 7 million obtained per sample. Trizol reagent was used to extract total RNA from PBMCs, with at least 5 micrograms per sample. For every donor, an aliquot of PBMCs went through flow cytometry to measure the percentages of naive CD45RAhigh/CD27high T cells.

The source of this sequence is a woman aged 25-40 years in good health. Here the chain combines TRBV18 and TRBJ1-2, with TRBD1 matching 7 junction bases. Material for sequencing was blood. CDR3 region: CASSGQPNYGYTF. The nucleotides are TGTGCCAGCTCGGGACAGCCTAACTATGGCTACACCTTC.